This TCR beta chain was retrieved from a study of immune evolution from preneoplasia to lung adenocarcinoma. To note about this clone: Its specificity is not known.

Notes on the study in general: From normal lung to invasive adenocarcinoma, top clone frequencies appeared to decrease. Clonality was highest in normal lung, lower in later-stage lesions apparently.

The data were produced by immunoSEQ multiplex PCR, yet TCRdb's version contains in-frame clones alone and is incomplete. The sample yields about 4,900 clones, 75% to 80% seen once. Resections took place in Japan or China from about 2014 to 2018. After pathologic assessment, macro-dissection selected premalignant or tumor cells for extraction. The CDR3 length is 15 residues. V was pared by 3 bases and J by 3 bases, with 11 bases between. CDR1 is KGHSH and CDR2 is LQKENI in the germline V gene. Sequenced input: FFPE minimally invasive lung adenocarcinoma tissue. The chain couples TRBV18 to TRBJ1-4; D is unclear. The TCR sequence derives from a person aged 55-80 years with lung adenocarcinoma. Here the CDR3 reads CASSPQGSSNEKLFF. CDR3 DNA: TGTGCCAGCTCACCTCAAGGGTCTTCTAATGAAAAACTGTTTTTT.